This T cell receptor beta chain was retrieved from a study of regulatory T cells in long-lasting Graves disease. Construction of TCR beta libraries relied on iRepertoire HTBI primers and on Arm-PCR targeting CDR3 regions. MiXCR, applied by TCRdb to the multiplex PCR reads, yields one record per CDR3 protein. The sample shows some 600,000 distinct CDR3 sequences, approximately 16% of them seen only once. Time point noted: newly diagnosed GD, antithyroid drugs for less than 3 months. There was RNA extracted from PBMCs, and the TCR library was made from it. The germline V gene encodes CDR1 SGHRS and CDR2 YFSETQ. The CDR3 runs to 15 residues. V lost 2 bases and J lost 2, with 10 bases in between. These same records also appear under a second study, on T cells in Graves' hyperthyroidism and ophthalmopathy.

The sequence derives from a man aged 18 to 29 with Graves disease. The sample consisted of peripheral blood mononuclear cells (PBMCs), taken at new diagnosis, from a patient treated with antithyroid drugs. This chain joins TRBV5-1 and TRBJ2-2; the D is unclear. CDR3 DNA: TGCGCCAGCAGCTTATCGCAGTTAAACACCGGGGAGCTGTTTTTT. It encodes CASSLSQLNTGELFF.